The clone carrying this T cell receptor (beta chain) was counted between two and nine times. Its antigen is unknown. This entry comes from a study of radiotherapy plus CTLA-4 blockade in lung cancer. Profiled with immunoSEQ multiplex PCR; TCRdb holds only in-frame clones, not every one. The data contain 35,000 to 50,000 clones, around 72% of them singletons. Findings of the study overall: TCR clones from tumors expanded in blood after radiotherapy plus ipilimumab.

The sample here was peripheral blood, taken from a patient treated with radiotherapy plus ipilimumab. This clonotype was sampled from a human donor with non-small cell lung cancer who had a complete response to radiotherapy plus ipilimumab.

CDR3: CAWSVPLGQYSPLHF. In DNA form, the CDR3 reads TGTGCCTGGAGTGTACCCCTTGGACAGTATTCACCCCTCCACTTT. The gene calls are TRBV30 and TRBJ1-6; the D gene is possibly TRBD1 (6 bases). V was clipped by 0 bases and J by 8 bases, with 14 bases between them. This CDR3 region has 15 residues. The germline CDR1 and CDR2 sequences are GTSNPN and SVGIG (reference sequence).